The 30 T cell receptor beta chains given below trace back to one sample, sequenced in a study of shared clonotypes between healthy human individuals. The table came from immunoSEQ multiplex PCR; TCRdb's copy has only in-frame clones and leaves some out. There are hundreds of thousands of clones in the sample; around 95% occur only once, and over 0.1% lies in the top ten. Naive CD8 isolation took CD45RO-negative cells positively selected for CCR7 and excluded terminally differentiated effector memory CD45RA+ cells. The sequencing input was naive CD8+ T cells sorted from blood. Receptor source: a woman in her 30s in good health.

The chain couples TRBV13 to TRBJ2-5; TRBD2 is a possible D gene (5 bases). Germline V lookup: CDR1 PRHDT, CDR2 FYEKMQ (reference sequence). Trimming cost V 2 bases and J 5 bases, with 12 bases left between them. The CDR3 sequence is 14 residues long. CDR3 sequence reads: CASSLRGSGETQYF. The CDR3 DNA reads TGTGCCAGCAGCTTAAGAGGGTCTGGGGAGACCCAGTACTTC.

The chain recombines TRBV5-6 with TRBJ1-2; D might be TRBD1 (6 bases). Trimming shortened V by 4 bases and J by 3 bases, and 13 bases separated the two germline ends. The CDR3 is 14 amino acids. Germline values: CDR1 SGHDT, CDR2 YYEEEE. CDR3 amino acids: CASSAQTGDYGYTF. DNA for the CDR3: TGTGCCAGCAGCGCCCAGACAGGCGACTATGGCTACACCTTC.

This sequence joins TRBV2 and TRBJ2-1, with D perhaps TRBD1 or TRBD2 (5 bases each). V lost 7 bases, J lost 8 bases, and 18 bases lay in between. CDR1 is SNHLY, CDR2 FYNNEI, per germline. The CDR3 is made up of 14 amino acids. The CDR3 region is CASTSGTRDDEQFF. CDR3 DNA: TGTGCCAGCACTTCGGGAACAAGGGACGATGAGCAGTTCTTC. Full variable domain (outside the CDR3, taken from reference TRBV2 and TRBJ2-1): EPEVTQTPSHQVTQMGQEVILRCVPISNHLYFYWYRQILGQKVEFLVSFYNNEISEKSEIFDDQFSVERPDGSNFTLKIRSTKLEDSAMYFCASTSGTRDDEQFFGPGTRLTVL.

The V gene is TRBV29-1, the J gene TRBJ2-5, with 8 bases identical to TRBD2. This CDR3 has 14 amino acids. The V gene's germline CDR1 is SQVTM and CDR2 ANQGSEA. The trim removed 6 bases at V and 7 bases at J, leaving 13 bases unmatched. CDR3 region: CSVRGTRLEGTQYF. The CDR3 DNA is TGCAGCGTGAGGGGGACTAGGCTCGAGGGGACCCAGTACTTC.

V is TRBV9 and J is TRBJ1-2; 7 bases line up with TRBD1. Trimming removed 3 bases from V and 4 bases from J; junction bases left unmatched: 9. The CDR3 contains 15 residues. The germline V gene has CDR1 SGDLS and CDR2 YYNGEE. The CDR3, as DNA: TGTGCCAGCAGCGCCTTCCGGGACAGAGGCTATGGCTACACCTTC. Its protein product is CASSAFRDRGYGYTF.

The chain is built from TRBV19 and TRBJ2-1; D is unclear. The CDR3 is 12 amino acids. V lost 4 bases and J lost 3, with 4 bases in between. Germline V CDR1 and CDR2: LNHDA, SQIVND (reference sequence). The CDR3 loop reads CASSTYYNEQFF. The CDR3 DNA is TGTGCCAGTAGTACCTACTACAATGAGCAGTTCTTC.

V usage is TRBV27 and J usage is TRBJ1-1; perhaps TRBD1 as D (5 bases). The V end lost 5 bases, the J end lost 0 bases, and 13 bases lay between the germline ends. The CDR3 has 15 amino acids. The germline V gene has CDR1 MNHEY and CDR2 SMNVEV (reference sequence). The CDR3 loop is CASSLGQGVNTEAFF. The CDR3 region has the DNA TGTGCCAGCAGTCTCGGACAAGGGGTGAACACTGAAGCTTTCTTT.

The J gene is TRBJ2-2, the V gene TRBV5-4, with 7 bases that match TRBD2. V gave up 1 base and J gave up 4 bases; unmatched junction bases: 7. Per the germline V gene, CDR1 is SGHNT and CDR2 is YYREEE (reference sequence). This CDR3 is 16 amino acids long. CDR3 sequence (DNA): TGTGCCAGCAGCTTGTGGGGAGGGGCGGCCACCGGGGAGCTGTTTTTT. Amino acid sequence: CASSLWGGAATGELFF.

This rearrangement joins TRBV6-5 to TRBJ2-7; D is possibly TRBD1 or TRBD2 (5 bases each). The CDR3 has 15 amino acids. CDR1 MNHEY and CDR2 SVGAGI come from the germline V gene. Between the trimmed V and J ends, which lost 2 bases and 4 bases, there was a span of 15 bases. This chain's CDR3 is CASSYRDGASYEQYF. CDR3 DNA: TGTGCCAGCAGTTACCGGGACGGGGCTTCGTACGAGCAGTACTTC.

The gene calls are TRBV19 and TRBJ1-2; no reliable D call. Trimming removed 3 bases at V and 5 bases at J, with 13 bases between. Per the germline V gene, CDR1 is LNHDA and CDR2 is SQIVND (reference sequence). There are 14 residues in the CDR3. CDR3 sequence reads: CASSMGAERYGYTF. The CDR3 bases are TGTGCCAGTAGTATGGGCGCAGAGAGATATGGCTACACCTTC. The full variable domain, with the rest looked up from reference TRBV19 and TRBJ1-2, is DGGITQSPKYLFRKEGQNVTLSCEQNLNHDAMYWYRQDPGQGLRLIYYSQIVNDFQKGDIAEGYSVSREKKESFPLTVTSAQKNPTAFYLCASSMGAERYGYTFGSGTRLTVV.

DNA for the CDR3: TGTGCCAGCAGCCACTGGGACAGGAAAGCTTTCTTT. Its translation is CASSHWDRKAFF. The rearrangement uses TRBV4-2 and TRBJ1-1, with TRBD1 matching over 8 bases. Germline CDR1 LGHNA, CDR2 YNFKEQ. The V gene end was trimmed by 3 bases and the J gene end by 9 bases; junction bases not matched to a gene: 3. The CDR3 has 12 residues.

The genes are TRBV28 and TRBJ2-7, with TRBD1 identical over 8 bases. Germline V CDR1 and CDR2: MDHEN, SYDVKM. The ends lost 5 bases at V and 2 bases at J; junction bases unmatched: 8. CDR3 size: 15 residues. Here the CDR3 DNA reads TGTGCCAGCAGTCCCGTCTCAGGGGGCGCCTACGAGCAGTACTTC. Translating gives CASSPVSGGAYEQYF.

The chain combines TRBV27 with TRBJ1-1; 7 bases match TRBD1. Germline trimming cut 8 bases from V and 6 bases from J; bases unmatched to any gene: 15. Germline V gives CDR1 MNHEY, CDR2 SMNVEV (reference sequence). The CDR3 extends over 15 amino acids. The CDR3 loop reads CASRDRVSARAEAFF. The CDR3 nucleotides read TGTGCCAGCCGAGACAGGGTGTCGGCCCGCGCTGAAGCTTTCTTT.

Comment on this clone: Other DNA sequences within the sample encode an identical CDR3. The rearrangement joins TRBV27 to TRBJ2-7; 12 bases align to TRBD2. This CDR3 spans 16 amino acids. The V and J ends lost 2 bases and 4 bases, in that order; junction bases with no gene match: 6. Germline V gene data show CDR1 as MNHEY and CDR2 as SMNVEV (reference sequence). In nucleotides, the CDR3 is TGTGCCAGCAGTTTAATACTAGCGGGAGGCTCATACGAGCAGTACTTC. Protein product: CASSLILAGGSYEQYF.

This chain links TRBV13 with TRBJ1-4; 10 nucleotides agree with TRBD1. V gave up 5 bases and J gave up 7 bases; unmatched junction bases: 10. Germline V gives CDR1 PRHDT, CDR2 FYEKMQ (reference sequence). This CDR3 region has 16 residues. CDR3 amino acids: CASSQPRQGAGEKLFF. CDR3 nucleotides: TGTGCCAGCAGCCAACCCCGACAGGGGGCTGGTGAAAAACTGTTTTTT.

The V gene is TRBV5-1, the J gene TRBJ2-1, with TRBD2 identical over 9 bases. Trimming at V came to 3 bases and at J to 7 bases, leaving 5 bases not matched to a gene. Germline V gene data show CDR1 as SGHRS and CDR2 as YFSETQ. The CDR3 totals 14 residues. The CDR3 region has the DNA TGCGCCAGCAGCTCGGAGCGGGGGGAGAATGAGCAGTTCTTC. Protein sequence: CASSSERGENEQFF.

With regard to this clone: The identical CDR3 is also encoded by other nucleotide sequences in the sample. The chain has TRBV27 and TRBJ2-7, with a tentative D call TRBD1 (6 bases). The CDR3 totals 13 residues. The germline CDR1 and CDR2 sequences are MNHEY and SMNVEV (reference sequence). V gave up 2 bases and J gave up 4 bases, with 9 bases separating them. CDR3 protein: CASSLGGGYEQYF. CDR3 in DNA: TGTGCCAGCAGTTTAGGGGGCGGGTACGAGCAGTACTTC.

This clone was counted once. V usage is TRBV6-5 and J usage is TRBJ1-5, with TRBD1 identical over 7 bases. CDR1 MNHEY and CDR2 SVGAGI come from the germline V gene. V shed 5 bases and J 4 bases; nucleotides not matched to a gene: 5. CDR3 length equals 14 residues. The CDR3 protein is CASSQQGPNQPQHF. The CDR3 DNA follows: TGTGCCAGCAGTCAACAGGGGCCTAATCAGCCCCAGCATTTT.

The V call is TRBV11-2, the J call TRBJ2-7, with a weak D call TRBD2 (6 bases). Deletions cut 1 base from V and 0 bases from J, with 16 bases between. In germline, CDR1 is SGHAT, CDR2 FQNNGV. The CDR3 has 17 amino acids. The chain's CDR3 is CASSLGAGAGLSYEQYF. CDR3 DNA: TGTGCCAGCAGCTTAGGTGCTGGAGCGGGTCTCTCCTACGAGCAGTACTTC.

J is TRBJ1-1 and V is TRBV7-9; D gene unclear. V lost 11 bases and J lost 0, with 1 base in between. The CDR3 consists of 9 residues. The germline V gene encodes CDR1 SEHNR and CDR2 FQNEAQ (reference sequence). The DNA for the CDR3 is TGTGCCGTGAACACTGAAGCTTTCTTT. Its translation is CAVNTEAFF. The full variable domain, its missing parts supplied by reference TRBV7-9 and TRBJ1-1, is DTGVSQNPRHKITKRGQNVTFRCDPISEHNRLYWYRQTLGQGPEFLTYFQNEAQLEKSRLLSDRFSAERPKGSFSTLEIQRTEQGDSAMYLCAVNTEAFFGQGTRLTVV.

The chain couples TRBV5-4 to TRBJ1-2; 10 bases line up with TRBD1. This CDR3 contains 18 residues. Germline V gene lookup returns CDR1 SGHNT and CDR2 YYREEE (reference sequence). The J segment lost 4 bases and the V segment lost 0 bases, leaving 12 bases of the junction unmatched. The CDR3 is CASSLGGTGALPVYGYTF. In DNA, the CDR3 is TGTGCCAGCAGCTTGGGAGGGACAGGGGCCCTCCCTGTCTATGGCTACACCTTC. The full variable domain, its missing parts supplied by reference TRBV5-4 and TRBJ1-2, is ETGVTQSPTHLIKTRGQQVTLRCSSQSGHNTVSWYQQALGQGPQFIFQYYREEENGRGNFPPRFSGLQFPNYSSELNVNALELDDSALYLCASSLGGTGALPVYGYTFGSGTRLTVV.

The rearrangement joins TRBV28 to TRBJ2-7; no firm D call. This CDR3 is built from 13 residues. Germline assignment: CDR1 MDHEN and CDR2 SYDVKM. With 5 bases removed from V and 3 bases from J, the gap between germline ends came to 11 bases. The CDR3 here is CASSPLVDYEQYF. CDR3 sequence (DNA): TGTGCCAGCAGTCCCCTGGTAGACTACGAGCAGTACTTC.

This chain uses TRBV27 with TRBJ2-1; 13 bases line up with TRBD2. The CDR3 covers 12 residues. Trimming cost V 6 bases and J 14 bases; bases outside gene matches: 4. Looked up from germline, CDR1 is MNHEY and CDR2 is SMNVEV (reference sequence). This CDR3 is CASRILAGGEFF. The CDR3 bases are TGTGCCAGCAGGATACTAGCGGGGGGGGAGTTCTTC.

This chain links TRBV6-1 with TRBJ1-5, with D possibly being TRBD1 (6 bases). With 4 bases removed from V and 2 bases from J, the gap between germline ends came to 9 bases. Germline CDR1 is MNHNS and CDR2 is SASEGT. The CDR3 is 14 amino acids. Here the CDR3 DNA reads TGTGCCAGCAGTGGTAGGACAGGCAATCAGCCCCAGCATTTT. Protein product: CASSGRTGNQPQHF.

V is TRBV10-3 and J is TRBJ2-7; 13 bases map to TRBD2. V gave up 6 bases and J gave up 3 bases; unmatched junction bases: 5. Looked up from germline, CDR1 is ENHRY and CDR2 is SYGVKD. The CDR3 runs 15 residues. CDR3 sequence: CAISGGTSGIYEQYF. For the CDR3, the DNA is TGTGCCATCAGCGGGGGGACTAGCGGGATCTACGAGCAGTACTTC.

The CDR3 region has the DNA TGCAGCGTTGACTTGACAGTATCTTATGGCTACACCTTC. This encodes CSVDLTVSYGYTF. The chain carries TRBV29-1 and TRBJ1-2, with a tentative D call TRBD1 (5 bases). Germline CDR1 is SQVTM and CDR2 is ANQGSEA. The CDR3 consists of 13 residues. V gave up 3 bases and J gave up 5 bases, with 13 bases separating them.

This chain joins TRBV28 and TRBJ2-5; 12 bases agree with TRBD2. With 6 bases clipped from V and 2 bases from J, the junction kept 4 bases outside the gene matches. This CDR3 has 15 amino acids. Germline CDR1 MDHEN, CDR2 SYDVKM. The CDR3 spells CASRSGTSGQETQYF. CDR3 coding DNA: TGTGCCAGCAGATCAGGGACTAGCGGGCAAGAGACCCAGTACTTC.

The chain employs TRBV7-8 and TRBJ2-1; 12 bases are shared with TRBD2. J gave up 2 bases and V 5 bases, and 7 bases lay outside the gene matches. Germline V gene sequence: CDR1 SGHVS, CDR2 FQNEAQ. This CDR3 has 17 residues. For the CDR3, the DNA is TGTGCCAGCAGCGCACGACTAGCGGGAGTAACCTACAATGAGCAGTTCTTC. Its protein is CASSARLAGVTYNEQFF.

As regards this clone: An end of the junction does not agree with germline; a read error may underlie this. The V call is TRBV29-1, the J call TRBJ2-4; D is possibly TRBD1 (6 bases). CDR1 and CDR2 (germline): SQVTM, ANQGSEA. The CDR3 is made up of 12 amino acids. CDR3 amino acids: CSVQDRKNIQYF. CDR3 sequence (DNA): TGCAGCGTTCAAGACAGGAAAAACATTCAGTACTTC.

The J gene is TRBJ1-2, the V gene TRBV6-5; possibly TRBD1 for D (6 bases). Trimming took off 0 bases at V and 6 bases at J, with 11 bases between the two ends. Germline CDR1 and CDR2: MNHEY and SVGAGI. The CDR3 runs to 14 residues. The CDR3 protein is CASSYSNRVNGYTF. DNA for the CDR3: TGTGCCAGCAGTTACTCGAACAGGGTAAATGGCTACACCTTC.